The 17 T cell receptor beta chains below were found in one sample sequenced in a study of a mutant IDH1 vaccine in newly diagnosed glioma. These receptors have no known antigen. Time point: week 47, end of study. A 20-mer mutant IDH1 peptide at 300 ug was injected subcutaneously with topical imiquimod. Libraries were prepared by immunoSEQ multiplex PCR; TCRdb keeps only in-frame clonotypes and omits some of them. The table records 50,000 to 65,000 clones, roughly four fifths of them present only once. The material was PBMCs, obtained from a glioma patient whose treatment included an IDH1 peptide vaccine. These receptors were obtained from a woman in her forties or fifties with glioma.

The J gene is TRBJ1-1, the V gene TRBV2; D not certain. Germline V gene lookup returns CDR1 SNHLY and CDR2 FYNNEI. CDR3 size: 14 residues. The V end was cut by 6 bases, the J end by 5 bases, with 16 bases between. DNA for the CDR3: TGTGCCAGCAGATCTGACATAACCGGAACTGAAGCTTTCTTT. Protein sequence: CASRSDITGTEAFF.

The chain carries TRBV19 and TRBJ1-2, with D hard to call. This CDR3 contains 12 residues. V was pared by 9 bases and J by 5 bases, with 13 bases between. Germline loops: CDR1 LNHDA, CDR2 SQIVND (reference sequence). This chain's CDR3 is CASSGLNYGYTF. CDR3 nucleotides: TGTGCCAGCTCAGGATTAAATTATGGCTACACCTTC.

This clone was counted a single time. The chain couples TRBV9 to TRBJ1-4, with 8 bases matching TRBD1. The CDR3 contains 16 residues. V was pared by 3 bases and J by 8 bases, with 12 bases of the junction left unmatched. Germline V gives CDR1 SGDLS, CDR2 YYNGEE. The CDR3 DNA sequence: TGTGCCAGCAGCGCCACTTCAGGGGGCTTTCGAGAAAAACTGTTTTTT. Translation gives CASSATSGGFREKLFF.

The rearrangement joins TRBV2 to TRBJ1-1, with D maybe TRBD1 (5 bases). Trimming shortened V by 4 bases and J by 1 base, and 10 bases separated the two germline ends. Germline values: CDR1 SNHLY, CDR2 FYNNEI. This CDR3 is built from 14 residues. The CDR3: CASSVRGGNTEAFF. Written as DNA, the CDR3 is TGTGCCAGCAGTGTTAGGGGAGGGAACACTGAAGCTTTCTTT.

In its sample, this clone ranks as medium-sized. The chain combines TRBV19 with TRBJ2-7; the D is unclear. This CDR3 comprises 15 residues. Per germline, CDR1 LNHDA and CDR2 SQIVND (reference sequence). V was shortened by 4 bases and J by 0 bases, with 13 bases between the two germline ends. CDR3 nucleotide sequence: TGTGCCAGTAGTAATCGACACTGGGGCTCCTACGAGCAGTACTTC. This sequence encodes CASSNRHWGSYEQYF.

With regard to this clone: Within the sample, other DNA sequences also encode this same CDR3. This rearrangement joins TRBV7-2 to TRBJ2-4; TRBD2 might be the D (5 bases). V gave up 2 bases and J gave up 5 bases, with 7 bases separating them. The CDR3 consists of 13 residues. CDR1 SGHTA and CDR2 FQGNSA come from the germline V gene. CDR3 bases: TGTGCCAGCAGCTTACGGGGTGAAAACATTCAGTACTTC. It encodes CASSLRGENIQYF.

This clone was detected only once. V usage is TRBV27 and J usage is TRBJ2-7; 12 positions agree with TRBD2. The germline V gene encodes CDR1 MNHEY and CDR2 SMNVEV (reference sequence). The trim removed 2 bases at V and 3 bases at J, leaving 5 bases unmatched. The CDR3 runs 16 residues. CDR3 sequence (DNA): TGTGCCAGCAGTTTAAAGCTAGCGGGGGGGGTCTACGAGCAGTACTTC. Protein: CASSLKLAGGVYEQYF.

The chain links TRBV7-9 to TRBJ2-7; D is uncertain. CDR1 and CDR2 from the germline V gene are SEHNR and FQNEAQ (reference sequence). This CDR3 has 13 amino acids. The V gene lost 3 bases and the J gene lost 0 bases, with 6 bases spanning the gap. The CDR3 coding sequence is TGTGCCAGCAGCTTTGACTCCTCCTACGAGCAGTACTTC. This gives the protein CASSFDSSYEQYF.

This chain connects TRBV30 to TRBJ1-3; unclear D gene. The length of the CDR3 is 14 residues. V was pared by 2 bases and J by 2 bases, with 10 bases between. Germline V CDR1 and CDR2: GTSNPN, SVGIG (reference sequence). The CDR3 reads CAWSPSRPGNTIYF. The CDR3 nucleotides are TGTGCCTGGAGTCCCAGCAGACCTGGAAACACCATATATTTT.

The chain links TRBV7-7 to TRBJ1-1; the D is unclear. This CDR3 has 17 amino acids. The germline V gene has CDR1 SSHAT and CDR2 FNYEAQ (reference sequence). V was cut by 1 base and J by 0 bases, with 15 bases left in between. As DNA, the CDR3 is TGTGCCAGCAGCTTAGATGTCTTGGTGATCATGAACACTGAAGCTTTCTTT. This codes for CASSLDVLVIMNTEAFF.

The rearrangement uses TRBV2 and TRBJ2-1; TRBD1 matches 9 bases. This CDR3 region has 15 residues. V dropped 8 bases and J dropped 8; count of bases not matched to a gene: 13. In germline, CDR1 is SNHLY, CDR2 FYNNEI. CDR3 coding DNA: TGTGCCAGCGCTCAAAGGGACAGGGAGGGGCATGAGCAGTTCTTC. Its translation: CASAQRDREGHEQFF.

The chain employs TRBV5-1 and TRBJ1-2; D is unclear. CDR1 and CDR2 (germline): SGHRS, YFSETQ. This CDR3 is 14 amino acids long. The germline V and J ends were trimmed by 3 bases and 8 bases, with 17 bases remaining between them. The CDR3 is CASSSGGRAGGYTF. CDR3 sequence (DNA): TGCGCCAGCAGCTCGGGCGGACGGGCCGGGGGCTACACCTTC. Full variable domain (missing parts from reference TRBV5-1 and TRBJ1-2): KAGVTQTPRYLIKTRGQQVTLSCSPISGHRSVSWYQQTPGQGLQFLFEYFSETQRNKGNFPGRFSGRQFSNSRSEMNVSTLELGDSALYLCASSSGGRAGGYTFGSGTRLTVV.

The chain combines TRBV5-4 with TRBJ2-1; D gene uncertain. Trimming pared 0 bases from V and 5 bases from J, leaving 6 bases between. There are 13 residues in the CDR3. Germline CDR1 SGHNT, CDR2 YYREEE (reference sequence). CDR3 in DNA: TGTGCCAGCAGCTTGGCCGGGCACAATGAGCAGTTCTTC. Residues: CASSLAGHNEQFF.

The chain is built from TRBV30 and TRBJ1-3; D ambiguous. V was clipped by 5 bases and J by 0 bases, with 8 bases between them. Per the germline V gene, CDR1 is GTSNPN and CDR2 is SVGIG (reference sequence). The CDR3 extends over 13 amino acids. The CDR3 loop reads CAWSIASGNTIYF. The CDR3 DNA reads TGTGCCTGGTCGATCGCCTCTGGAAACACCATATATTTT.

V and J are TRBV15 and TRBJ1-5, with D possibly matching TRBD1 (5 bases). The germline V and J ends were trimmed by 5 bases and 15 bases, with 17 bases remaining between them. The CDR3 is 12 amino acids. Germline CDR1 is LNHNV and CDR2 is YYDKDF (reference sequence). The CDR3 DNA is TGTGCCACCAGCGCTCTAGGGAGGGGTGTGCATTTT. It encodes CATSALGRGVHF.

The genes are TRBV7-9 and TRBJ1-4; 10 bases agree with TRBD1. After removal of 5 bases from V and 8 bases from J, the junction contained 11 bases not matched to a gene. CDR3 length equals 16 residues. CDR1 is SEHNR, CDR2 FQNEAQ, per germline (reference sequence). The CDR3 is CASSRPGTGAAEKLFF. CDR3 bases: TGTGCCAGCAGCCGTCCCGGGACAGGGGCCGCAGAAAAACTGTTTTTT.

This rearrangement joins TRBV2 to TRBJ1-1; possibly TRBD1 for D (5 bases). The germline V and J ends were trimmed by 3 bases and 10 bases, with 9 bases remaining between them. Germline CDR1 reads SNHLY; CDR2 reads FYNNEI. The CDR3 totals 11 residues. CDR3 bases: TGTGCCAGCAGTGAGGAGGGACGAGCTTTCTTT. As protein: CASSEEGRAFF.